Listed here is a single T cell receptor beta chain. Its antigen is not known. This entry belongs to a study of neoadjuvant nivolumab and ipilimumab in lung cancer. Study overall: The combination arm added day-1 ipilimumab 1 mg/kg to nivolumab 3 mg/kg on days 1, 15, 29.

Study conclusions and caveats: Compared with tumor-adjacent uninvolved lung, resected tumors showed greater richness and clonality. Only two of four nivolumab-treated tumors gained richness and clonality by surgery. Only a single major-pathologic-response sample was available for clonality analysis.

Some clones are missing from TCRdb's copy, which holds only in-frame ones; the method was immunoSEQ multiplex PCR. The profile shows around 13,000 clones, around 65% of them singletons. Trimming took off 0 bases at V and 7 bases at J, with 20 bases between the two ends. This CDR3 has 16 amino acids. Germline CDR1 is SGHRS and CDR2 is YFSETQ. This receptor was taken from an adult with non-small cell lung cancer. Sample: peripheral blood, taken after neoadjuvant nivolumab, alone or with ipilimumab, at or shortly before surgery. The chain is built from TRBV5-1 and TRBJ2-7, with a weak D call TRBD2 (6 bases). CDR3 sequence reads: CASSLVSGVALREQYF. The CDR3 nucleotides read TGCGCCAGCAGCTTGGTGTCGGGAGTGGCCCTTCGGGAGCAGTACTTC.